These 13 T cell receptor beta chains share one sample of origin, sequenced in a study of blood T cell repertoires in COVID-19. Profiled with immunoSEQ multiplex PCR; TCRdb holds only in-frame clones, not every one. Among roughly 68,000 clones listed, roughly three quarters were seen once. Sequenced material: peripheral blood. The receptors shown here come from a human donor in a cohort sampled during active COVID-19.

The chain joins TRBV19 to TRBJ2-7, with D maybe TRBD2 (6 bases). Per the germline V gene, CDR1 is LNHDA and CDR2 is SQIVND (reference sequence). The V end was cut by 3 bases, the J end by 0 bases, with 9 bases between. The CDR3 is made up of 14 amino acids. CDR3 amino acids: CASSIGGNSYEQYF. In nucleotides, the CDR3 is TGTGCCAGTAGTATTGGGGGGAACTCCTACGAGCAGTACTTC.

The chain has TRBV6-4 and TRBJ1-2, with TRBD1 matching 8 bases. CDR1 is MRHNA, CDR2 SNTAGT, per germline. The length of the CDR3 is 15 residues. V dropped 0 bases and J dropped 8; count of bases not matched to a gene: 8. CDR3 nucleotide sequence: TGTGCCAGCAGTGACTCCCGGACAGGGCCAGAGGGCTACACCTTC. The encoded protein is CASSDSRTGPEGYTF.

The rearrangement uses TRBV7-9 and TRBJ2-5; TRBD1 matches at 9 bases. The CDR3 has 14 amino acids. The trim removed 5 bases at V and 3 bases at J, leaving 4 bases unmatched. Germline V lookup: CDR1 SEHNR, CDR2 FQNEAQ (reference sequence). The CDR3 coding sequence is TGTGCCAGCAGCGTTACAGGGGGCAAAGAGACCCAGTACTTC. As protein: CASSVTGGKETQYF.

This clone has only a few counts. The rearrangement links TRBV4-1 to TRBJ2-2; TRBD2 might be the D (7 bases). CDR1 and CDR2 (germline): MGHRA, YSYEKL. The CDR3 consists of 17 residues. The V gene lost 0 bases and the J gene lost 5 bases, with 16 bases spanning the gap. In nucleotides, the CDR3 is TGCGCCAGCAGCCAAGAGTGGGAGGGAGGGGGGACCGGGGAGCTGTTTTTT. Encoded protein: CASSQEWEGGGTGELFF.

This clone was seen a handful of times. The V gene is TRBV28, the J gene TRBJ1-5, with D possibly TRBD1 on 6 matching bases. This CDR3 spans 14 amino acids. Looked up from germline, CDR1 is MDHEN and CDR2 is SYDVKM. The V gene lost 5 bases and the J gene lost 3 bases, with 11 bases spanning the gap. The CDR3 here is CASSADRNNQPQHF. DNA of the CDR3: TGTGCCAGCAGTGCCGACAGGAACAATCAGCCCCAGCATTTT.

The chain couples TRBV7-2 to TRBJ1-3, with 7 bases fitting TRBD1. Germline CDR1 reads SGHTA; CDR2 reads FQGNSA. Losses at the gene ends were 5 bases for V and 7 bases for J; bases not matched to a gene: 8. The CDR3 spans 14 residues. The DNA of the CDR3 is TGTGCCAGCAGCCAAACGACAGGGTCGAACACCATATATTTT. This sequence encodes CASSQTTGSNTIYF.

This chain joins TRBV19 and TRBJ2-4; TRBD2 matches at 7 bases. Germline V CDR1 and CDR2: LNHDA, SQIVND (reference sequence). The CDR3 is 21 amino acids. With 3 bases clipped from V and 0 bases from J, the junction kept 20 bases outside the gene matches. CDR3 DNA: TGTGCCAGTAGTATTAGTTTGACTAGCCCCAATCTGGGTTTAGCCAAAAACATTCAGTACTTC. Its protein product is CASSISLTSPNLGLAKNIQYF.

This sequence joins TRBV7-8 and TRBJ2-1; D is perhaps TRBD2 (6 bases). Trimming took 7 bases from V and 0 from J, leaving 13 bases between them. The CDR3 is 15 amino acids. CDR1 and CDR2 from the germline V gene are SGHVS and FQNEAQ. DNA of the CDR3: TGTGCCAGCAATCCGTTCGGGGGCTCCTACAATGAGCAGTTCTTC. Protein product: CASNPFGGSYNEQFF.

V is TRBV7-2 and J is TRBJ1-5; TRBD1 is a possible D gene (6 bases). The ends were cut back, 4 bases at V and 4 bases at J, with 8 bases in the middle. The CDR3 is made up of 13 amino acids. The germline gives CDR1 SGHTA, CDR2 FQGNSA. CDR3: CASSSDRNQPQHF. CDR3 DNA: TGTGCCAGCAGCTCGGACAGAAATCAGCCCCAGCATTTT.

The rearrangement links TRBV7-9 to TRBJ1-1, with no clear D. V lost 1 base to trimming and J lost 2 bases, with 8 bases between them. The CDR3 spans 14 residues. Germline loops: CDR1 SEHNR, CDR2 FQNEAQ (reference sequence). This chain's CDR3 is CASSLGNPNTEAFF. Written as DNA, the CDR3 is TGTGCCAGCAGCTTAGGTAATCCTAACACTGAAGCTTTCTTT.

This clone was picked up one time. The chain links TRBV6-1 to TRBJ2-7, with 7 positions matching TRBD2. Trimming cost V 0 bases and J 12 bases; bases outside gene matches: 14. Germline loops: CDR1 MNHNS, CDR2 SASEGT. The CDR3 totals 15 residues. The CDR3 here is CASSEARGTPMFLYF. The CDR3 region has the DNA TGTGCCAGCAGTGAAGCGCGGGGGACGCCGATGTTTCTGTACTTC.

CDR3: CATSEGPGTANYGYTF. The CDR3 bases are TGTGCCACCAGTGAAGGTCCCGGGACAGCGAACTATGGCTACACCTTC. The chain joins TRBV24-1 to TRBJ1-2; 7 nucleotides match TRBD1. Trimming cost V 4 bases and J 2 bases; bases outside gene matches: 9. Germline assignment: CDR1 KGHDR and CDR2 SFDVKD. This CDR3 is 16 amino acids long.

This clone was seen at least ten times. The rearrangement uses TRBV5-8 and TRBJ2-7; D gene ambiguous. V was cut by 1 base and J by 0 bases, with 14 bases left in between. Germline V CDR1 and CDR2: SGHTS, YDEGEE. The CDR3 spans 16 residues. The DNA for the CDR3 is TGTGCCAGCAGCTTGTTCGCTACTTTATACTCCTACGAGCAGTACTTC. Translation: CASSLFATLYSYEQYF.